Listed here are 21 T cell receptor beta chains from one sample, sequenced in a study of CD8+CD57+ T cells in acquired aplastic anemia. Patients who underwent sequencing had shown CD8+CD57+ cell expansion by flow cytometry. Genomic DNA constituted the template upon which TCR beta VDJ and CDR3 profiling was performed. TCRdb reprocessed the reads via MiXCR and lists one record per CDR3 protein. Here the sample spans about 240,000 distinct CDR3 sequences, approximately 45% being singletons. What was sequenced was sorted CD4+, CD8+, or CD8+CD57+ T cells (not recorded which) from PBMCs. These receptors were collected from a human donor with aplastic anemia.

This clonotype has just a few counts. The chain carries TRBV27 and TRBJ1-1, with TRBD1 matching over 11 bases. The germline V gene encodes CDR1 MNHEY and CDR2 SMNVEV (reference sequence). The CDR3 covers 15 residues. After removal of 3 bases from V and 4 bases from J, the junction contained 4 bases not matched to a gene. This CDR3 reads CASSFGQGAGTEAFF. The CDR3 DNA is TGTGCCAGCAGTTTTGGACAGGGGGCCGGCACTGAAGCTTTCTTT.

This clonotype was observed many times. This chain connects TRBV6-6 to TRBJ1-6; 7 bases agree with TRBD1. The CDR3 totals 16 residues. Per germline, CDR1 MNHNY and CDR2 SVGAGI (reference sequence). Losses at the gene ends were 6 bases for V and 8 bases for J; bases not matched to a gene: 13. CDR3: CASSLSRGPRDSPLHF. The CDR3 DNA follows: TGTGCCAGCAGCCTGTCAAGGGGGCCGAGGGATTCACCCCTCCACTTT.

As for this clonotype: The CDR3 does not close with the conserved phenylalanine or tryptophan, likely indicating a read error. It is unclear where the CDR3 begins or ends on the DNA, so no DNA is shown, and the CDR3 is as TCRdb lists it. V usage is TRBV6-4 and J usage is TRBJ2-6. Germline V gene sequence: CDR1 MRHNA, CDR2 SNTAGT. The length of the CDR3 is 9 amino acids, counting both ends. CDR3 amino acids: CASREQANI.

In this sample, this clonotype turned up many times. The chain is built from TRBV10-3 and TRBJ1-5; D gene uncertain. The germline V and J ends were trimmed by 6 bases and 0 bases, with 6 bases remaining between them. The CDR3 is 13 amino acids. Germline-derived CDR1 and CDR2 are ENHRY and SYGVKD. This chain's CDR3 is CAIRSGSNQPQHF. The CDR3 region has the DNA TGTGCCATCAGGTCGGGTAGCAATCAGCCCCAGCATTTT.

This clonotype was picked up many times. V and J are TRBV5-1 and TRBJ2-7; 7 bases are a match to TRBD1. This CDR3 comprises 14 residues. The junction had 8 bases not matched to a gene; V was cut back by 3 bases and J by 5 bases. Germline V gene lookup returns CDR1 SGHRS and CDR2 YFSETQ. The CDR3 loop is CASSSSTGINEQYF. CDR3 bases: TGCGCCAGCAGCTCGTCGACAGGGATAAACGAGCAGTACTTC. Using reference TRBV5-1 and TRBJ2-7 for the parts outside the CDR3, the full variable domain is KAGVTQTPRYLIKTRGQQVTLSCSPISGHRSVSWYQQTPGQGLQFLFEYFSETQRNKGNFPGRFSGRQFSNSRSEMNVSTLELGDSALYLCASSSSTGINEQYFGPGTRLTVT.

The CDR3 loop is CASSLGQGAAEQYF. The DNA for the CDR3 is TGTGCCAGCAGCCTAGGACAGGGGGCAGCCGAGCAGTACTTC. The V and J genes are TRBV5-8 and TRBJ2-7, with 11 bases lining up with TRBD1. This CDR3 spans 14 amino acids. The ends lost 4 bases at V and 6 bases at J; junction bases unmatched: 6. Germline loops: CDR1 SGHTS, CDR2 YDEGEE.

The gene calls are TRBV10-3 and TRBJ2-7; 9 positions match TRBD2. This CDR3 region has 15 residues. The germline CDR1 and CDR2 sequences are ENHRY and SYGVKD. The trim removed 4 bases at V and 5 bases at J, leaving 9 bases unmatched. CDR3 sequence (DNA): TGTGCCATCAGTGCGGGACTAGCAGGAGGTAACGAGCAGTACTTC. This translates into CAISAGLAGGNEQYF.

The chain uses TRBV20-1 and TRBJ1-5; 7 bases map to TRBD1. This CDR3 spans 16 amino acids. In germline, CDR1 is DFQATT, CDR2 SNEGSKA (reference sequence). The J segment lost 5 bases and the V segment lost 4 bases, leaving 14 bases of the junction unmatched. CDR3: CSATDREGYGDQPQHF. CDR3 bases: TGCAGTGCTACTGACAGGGAGGGGTATGGGGATCAGCCCCAGCATTTT.

The sample holds many counts of this clonotype. This chain's CDR3 is CASSLPGQGFYEQYF. The CDR3 region has the DNA TGTGCCAGCAGCTTACCGGGACAGGGATTTTACGAGCAGTACTTC. V gene TRBV7-9 combines with J gene TRBJ2-7, with TRBD1 identical over 9 bases. Trimming at V came to 2 bases and at J to 4 bases, leaving 6 bases not matched to a gene. The CDR3 is made up of 15 amino acids. Germline V lookup: CDR1 SEHNR, CDR2 FQNEAQ (reference sequence).

As regards this clonotype: One junction end disagrees with the germline gene, perhaps due to a read error. This sequence joins TRBV6-1 and TRBJ2-7; TRBD2 agrees at 10 bases. Germline V gene lookup returns CDR1 MNHNS and CDR2 SASEGT. The CDR3 extends over 14 amino acids. The CDR3 is CAIQAGLAFYEQYF. The CDR3 coding sequence is TGTGCCATACAGGCGGGACTAGCGTTCTACGAGCAGTACTTT.

V gene TRBV3-1 combines with J gene TRBJ2-7; maybe TRBD2 (6 bases). Germline V gene lookup returns CDR1 LGHDT and CDR2 YNNKEL (reference sequence). V lost 0 bases and J 5 bases, leaving 14 bases between the germline ends. The CDR3 is 15 amino acids. The CDR3 nucleotides read TGTGCCAGCAGCCAAGATCTCGTGGCGGGGAACGAGCAGTACTTC. It specifies CASSQDLVAGNEQYF.

On this clonotype: No conserved phenylalanine or tryptophan is present at the end of the CDR3, so a read error is the likely explanation. The gene calls are TRBV20-1 and TRBJ2-5; D may match TRBD1 or TRBD2 (5 bases each). The CDR3 length is 15 residues. Germline assignment: CDR1 DFQATT and CDR2 SNEGSKA (reference sequence). V lost 2 bases to trimming and J lost 4 bases, with 17 bases between them. CDR3 region: CSARHPGSSTETQYS. CDR3 nucleotide sequence: TGCAGTGCTAGACATCCAGGGAGTAGCACAGAGACCCAGTACTCC.

Worth noting for this clonotype: This clone may be a read error of a much larger clone one base away. V gene TRBV7-2 combines with J gene TRBJ2-5; tentative D call: TRBD1 (5 bases). The CDR3 totals 14 residues. V was pared by 6 bases and J by 2 bases, with 13 bases between. Per the germline V gene, CDR1 is SGHTA and CDR2 is FQGNSA. The CDR3 DNA follows: TGTGCCAGCAGGGGAAGCAGGGCGCAAGAGACCCAGTACTTC. Translated: CASRGSRAQETQYF.

This clonotype was recorded many times. At one end, the junction sequence differs from germline, possibly due to a read error. This chain joins TRBV12-3 or TRBV12-4 and TRBJ1-6, with TRBD1 matching over 11 bases. CDR3 size: 15 residues. The CDR3 DNA is TGTGCCAGCAGCTTAGGACAGGGGGCACAATCACCCCTCCACTTT. Translation gives CASSLGQGAQSPLHF.

The chain has TRBV6-2 or TRBV6-3 and TRBJ1-6, with D possibly matching TRBD1 (6 bases). Deletions cut 8 bases from V and 6 bases from J, with 14 bases between. This CDR3 has 14 residues. Germline CDR1 reads MNHEY; CDR2 reads SVGEGT. DNA of the CDR3: TGTGCCAGCGCGGCGAGGGGGGCTAATTCACCCCTCCACTTT. Encoded protein: CASAARGANSPLHF.

As for this clonotype: One end of the junction fails to match germline, which may point to a read error. The chain links TRBV7-7 to TRBJ2-5, with D unclear. CDR1 is SSHAT, CDR2 FNYEAQ, per germline (reference sequence). This CDR3 contains 13 residues. In DNA, the CDR3 is TGTGCTAGCAGCTTTCCAGGTCGGTGGACCCAGTACTTC. The encoded protein is CASSFPGRWTQYF.

This clonotype was counted ten times or more. V is TRBV4-1 and J is TRBJ2-7; D is undetermined. The CDR3 extends over 14 amino acids. Germline CDR1 and CDR2: MGHRA and YSYEKL. Deletions cut 2 bases from V and 4 bases from J, with 12 bases between. The chain's CDR3 is CASSQILVGYEQYF. CDR3 in DNA: TGCGCCAGCAGCCAAATCCTGGTGGGGTACGAGCAGTACTTC.

This clonotype has at least ten counts. This sequence joins TRBV15 and TRBJ2-1, with D tentatively TRBD2 (5 bases). This CDR3 spans 13 amino acids. Trimming removed 3 bases at V and 8 bases at J, with 11 bases between. CDR1 is LNHNV and CDR2 is YYDKDF in the germline V gene (reference sequence). The CDR3 nucleotides are TGTGCCACCAGCAGGTGGGAGTTTGATGAGCAGTTCTTC. Translating it yields CATSRWEFDEQFF.

This chain links TRBV12-3 or TRBV12-4 with TRBJ1-2; no clear D. The CDR3 sequence is 15 residues long. Trimming pared 11 bases from V and 9 bases from J, leaving 28 bases between. This CDR3 is CAGTYVSWRSYCYTF. The CDR3 DNA follows: TGTGCCGGCACCTACGTAAGTTGGAGGAGTTATTGCTACACCTTC.

V gene TRBV10-3 combines with J gene TRBJ2-3; either TRBD1 or TRBD2 may supply D (6 bases each). CDR1 is ENHRY, CDR2 SYGVKD, per germline. The CDR3 is 16 residues long. V lost 4 bases and J 0 bases, leaving 14 bases between the germline ends. The CDR3 region has the DNA TGTGCCATCAGTGGATTGGGGGGCCTGAGCACAGATACGCAGTATTTT. Its protein is CAISGLGGLSTDTQYF.

This clonotype was seen repeatedly, ten times or more. The chain combines TRBV29-1 with TRBJ2-7; D is unclear. V lost 4 bases and J 2 bases, leaving 9 bases between the germline ends. This CDR3 has 12 residues. From germline, CDR1 is SQVTM and CDR2 ANQGSEA. The CDR3 loop reads CSVVGRAYEQYF. The CDR3 nucleotides read TGCAGCGTTGTGGGCAGAGCCTACGAGCAGTACTTC.